Shown below are 9 T cell receptor beta chains from a single sample sequenced in a study of T-cell reconstitution after alpha-beta-depleted transplantation in children. The authors prepared the TCRbeta library with unique molecular identifiers. TCRdb reprocessed the PCR reads via MiXCR and lists one record per CDR3 protein. Of approximately 630,000 distinct CDR3 sequences listed, about 12% were seen once; the top ten hold 0.79%. The specimen was PBMCs, collected before TCRalphabeta/CD19-depleted stem cell transplant. The origin of the receptors is a girl aged 2-10 years with congenital amegakaryocytic thrombocytopenia, due to receive a stem cell transplant.

This clonotype was seen only a few times. The CDR3 region has the DNA TGCAGTGCAACTTGGGGGGGGAGGAACACAGATACGCAGTATTTT. Protein sequence: CSATWGGRNTDTQYF. The chain has TRBV20-1 and TRBJ2-3, with 7 bases aligning to TRBD2. The CDR3 length is 15 residues. With 6 bases clipped from V and 2 bases from J, the junction kept 11 bases outside the gene matches. Germline V lookup: CDR1 DFQATT, CDR2 SNEGSKA (reference sequence).

This clonotype was detected ten times or more. V and J are TRBV20-1 and TRBJ2-7; the D is unclear. Trimming removed 7 bases at V and 0 bases at J, with 7 bases between. The CDR3 contains 11 residues. Germline loops: CDR1 DFQATT, CDR2 SNEGSKA (reference sequence). Here the CDR3 DNA reads TGCAGTGTCCAGATCTCCTACGAGCAGTACTTC. As protein: CSVQISYEQYF.

This rearrangement joins TRBV5-6 to TRBJ2-7, with D perhaps TRBD1 (6 bases). The V gene lost 3 bases and the J gene lost 2 bases, with 21 bases spanning the gap. CDR3 length equals 17 residues. CDR1 and CDR2 from the germline V gene are SGHDT and YYEEEE. The CDR3 spells CASSWTIGGHATYEQYF. As DNA, the CDR3 is TGTGCCAGCAGCTGGACGATAGGGGGACACGCTACCTACGAGCAGTACTTC.

This clonotype was found a few times. The genes are TRBV11-3 and TRBJ2-1; TRBD2 aligns across 9 bases. Germline lookup yields CDR1 SGHNT and CDR2 YENEEA. Trimming cost V 1 base and J 1 base; bases outside gene matches: 20. The CDR3 consists of 22 residues. The CDR3 protein is CASSLGNISGSRPSSSYNEQFF. The DNA for the CDR3 is TGTGCCAGCAGCTTAGGGAACATTAGCGGGAGTCGGCCGTCTTCGTCCTACAATGAGCAGTTCTTC.

With respect to this clonotype: A much bigger clone sits one base away, suggesting this may be a read error. Likely a read error: the CDR3 ends without its conserved phenylalanine or tryptophan. The chain combines TRBV6-5 with TRBJ1-2; 10 bases are shared with TRBD1. In germline, CDR1 is MNHEY, CDR2 SVGAGI. The CDR3 contains 11 residues. The J segment lost 8 bases and the V segment lost 9 bases, leaving 3 bases of the junction unmatched. In DNA form, the CDR3 reads TGTGCCAGTAGGACAGGGGGAGGCTACACCATC. Its protein product is CASRTGGGYTI.

The table lists this clonotype with a few counts. V and J are TRBV28 and TRBJ2-7; D not resolved. The CDR3 loop spans 12 amino acids. Germline CDR1 reads MDHEN; CDR2 reads SYDVKM. Deletions cut 6 bases from V and 4 bases from J, with 10 bases between. CDR3 protein: CASSTDLYEQYF. The CDR3 region has the DNA TGTGCCAGCAGCACGGACCTTTACGAGCAGTACTTC. Variable domain in full (rest from reference TRBV28 and TRBJ2-7): DVKVTQSSRYLVKRTGEKVFLECVQDMDHENMFWYRQDPGLGLRLIYFSYDVKMKEKGDIPEGYSVSREKKERFSLILESASTNQTSMYLCASSTDLYEQYFGPGTRLTVT.

The CDR3 region has the DNA TGCAGCGTGGGGACCGACAGGGGGCGAGGCTATGGCTACACCTTC. Encoded protein: CSVGTDRGRGYGYTF. The chain combines TRBV29-1 with TRBJ1-2, with TRBD1 matching 10 bases. V dropped 6 bases and J dropped 4; count of bases not matched to a gene: 11. The CDR3 is 15 residues long. Germline V CDR1 and CDR2: SQVTM, ANQGSEA. The full variable domain, with the rest looked up from reference TRBV29-1 and TRBJ1-2, is SAVISQKPSRDICQRGTSLTIQCQVDSQVTMMFWYRQQPGQSLTLIATANQGSEATYESGFVIDKFPISRPNLTFSTLTVSNMSPEDSSIYLCSVGTDRGRGYGYTFGSGTRLTVV.

This chain uses TRBV5-8 with TRBJ2-6; D is possibly TRBD1 (5 bases). CDR1 is SGHTS, CDR2 YDEGEE, per germline. The CDR3 length is 16 residues. Trimming pared 8 bases from V and 0 bases from J, leaving 15 bases between. The CDR3 DNA reads TGTGCCAGAAACAGGATCAGAGCCTCTGGGGCCAACGTCCTGACTTTC. This sequence encodes CARNRIRASGANVLTF.

This clonotype has at least ten counts. The V and J genes are TRBV7-9 and TRBJ1-3; 8 nucleotides match TRBD1. Per the germline V gene, CDR1 is SEHNR and CDR2 is FQNEAQ (reference sequence). The V and J ends lost 5 bases and 0 bases, in that order; junction bases with no gene match: 9. CDR3 length: 17 residues. CDR3 amino acids: CASSLDGTGSSGNTIYF. CDR3 sequence (DNA): TGTGCCAGCAGCCTTGATGGGACAGGCAGCTCTGGAAACACCATATATTTT.